The present T cell receptor beta chain was sequenced within a study of cytomegalovirus exposure and HLA in healthy donors. This clone was seen just once. Sequencing was performed with immunoSEQ multiplex PCR; in TCRdb, only in-frame clones are kept and a portion is missing. This sample has about 72,000 clones, with less than 95% found just once. V lost 6 bases to trimming and J lost 3 bases; unmatched junction nucleotides: 7. The CDR3 is 15 amino acids. CDR1 SGHNT and CDR2 YENEEA come from the germline V gene. The rearrangement joins TRBV11-3 to TRBJ2-7; 11 bases are shared with TRBD1. Sample: PBMCs. The sequence was obtained from a woman in her late teens or twenties in good health and CMV-seropositive. CDR3 residues: CASRTRTGGFYEQYF. In nucleotides, the CDR3 is TGTGCCAGCAGGACCCGGACAGGGGGCTTCTACGAGCAGTACTTC.